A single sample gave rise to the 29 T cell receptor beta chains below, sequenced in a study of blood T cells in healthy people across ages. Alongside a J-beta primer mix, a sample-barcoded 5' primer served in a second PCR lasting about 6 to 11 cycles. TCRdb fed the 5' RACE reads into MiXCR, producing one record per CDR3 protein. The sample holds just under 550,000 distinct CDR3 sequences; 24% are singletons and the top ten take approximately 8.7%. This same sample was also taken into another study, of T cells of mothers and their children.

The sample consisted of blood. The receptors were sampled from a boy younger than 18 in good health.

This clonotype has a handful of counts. Written as DNA, the CDR3 is TGTGCCAGCAGCCCCAAGGCAGACGCTTATGAAAAACTGTTTTTT. It yields the protein CASSPKADAYEKLFF. The chain joins TRBV7-9 to TRBJ1-4; D remains ambiguous. Germline CDR1 reads SEHNR; CDR2 reads FQNEAQ (reference sequence). V lost 5 bases to trimming and J lost 6 bases, with 16 bases between them. This CDR3 spans 15 amino acids. Looking up the rest from reference TRBV7-9 and TRBJ1-4 gives the full variable domain: DTGVSQNPRHKITKRGQNVTFRCDPISEHNRLYWYRQTLGQGPEFLTYFQNEAQLEKSRLLSDRFSAERPKGSFSTLEIQRTEQGDSAMYLCASSPKADAYEKLFFGSGTQLSVL.

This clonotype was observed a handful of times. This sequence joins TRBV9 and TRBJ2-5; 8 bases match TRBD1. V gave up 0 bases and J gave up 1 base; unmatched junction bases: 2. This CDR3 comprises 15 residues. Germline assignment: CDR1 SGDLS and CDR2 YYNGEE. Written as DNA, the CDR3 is TGTGCCAGCAGCGTAGCGGGACAGGTCCAAGAGACCCAGTACTTC. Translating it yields CASSVAGQVQETQYF. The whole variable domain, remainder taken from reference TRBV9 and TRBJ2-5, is DSGVTQTPKHLITATGQRVTLRCSPRSGDLSVYWYQQSLDQGLQFLIQYYNGEERAKGNILERFSAQQFPDLHSELNLSSLELGDSALYFCASSVAGQVQETQYFGPGTRLLVL.

The CDR3 nucleotides read TGTGCCAGCAGCAAATCCCCGGGACAGGGACTGTTTTTT. This translates into CASSKSPGQGLFF. The V and J genes are TRBV7-3 and TRBJ1-4, with 9 bases identical to TRBD1. The V and J ends lost 5 bases and 13 bases, in that order; junction bases with no gene match: 8. The germline gives CDR1 SGHTA, CDR2 FQGTGA. The CDR3 has 13 residues.

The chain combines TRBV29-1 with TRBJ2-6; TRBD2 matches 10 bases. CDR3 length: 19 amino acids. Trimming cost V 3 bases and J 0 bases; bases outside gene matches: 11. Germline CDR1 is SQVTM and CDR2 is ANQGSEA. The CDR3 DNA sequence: TGCAGCGTTGATTCCCAGCGGACTAGCGGCAGCTCTGGGGCCAACGTCCTGACTTTC. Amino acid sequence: CSVDSQRTSGSSGANVLTF.

CDR3 region: CASSQDLGSGTWNEQYF. CDR3 nucleotide sequence: TGCGCCAGCAGCCAAGATCTTGGTAGCGGGACCTGGAACGAGCAGTACTTC. The chain links TRBV4-3 to TRBJ2-7; 8 bases agree with TRBD2. CDR1 LGHNA and CDR2 YSLEER come from the germline V gene. The CDR3 sequence is 17 residues long. The J segment lost 5 bases and the V segment lost 0 bases, leaving 12 bases of the junction unmatched.

This CDR3 reads CASRPWTGVIYEQYF. The CDR3, as DNA: TGCGCCAGCAGACCCTGGACAGGGGTAATCTACGAGCAGTACTTC. V gene TRBV5-1 combines with J gene TRBJ2-7; 9 nucleotides agree with TRBD1. The germline CDR1 and CDR2 sequences are SGHRS and YFSETQ. V was clipped by 5 bases and J by 3 bases; unmatched bases: 9. CDR3 size: 15 residues.

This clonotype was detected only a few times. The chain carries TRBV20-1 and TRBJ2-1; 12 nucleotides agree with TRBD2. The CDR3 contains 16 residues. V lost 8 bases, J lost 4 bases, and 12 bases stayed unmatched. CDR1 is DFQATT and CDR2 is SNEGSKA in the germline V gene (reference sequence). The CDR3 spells CSWARTSGAPYNEQFF. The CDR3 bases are TGCAGTTGGGCCCGGACTAGCGGGGCACCTTACAATGAGCAGTTCTTC.

Here the CDR3 DNA reads TGCGCCAGCAGCCCTCGACGGGGCGTAAACACCGGGGAGCTGTTTTTT. Protein product: CASSPRRGVNTGELFF. V is TRBV4-1 and J is TRBJ2-2; possibly TRBD1 or TRBD2 for D (5 bases each). CDR3 size: 16 residues. Germline V gene sequence: CDR1 MGHRA, CDR2 YSYEKL. Trimming cost V 4 bases and J 2 bases, with 14 bases left between them.

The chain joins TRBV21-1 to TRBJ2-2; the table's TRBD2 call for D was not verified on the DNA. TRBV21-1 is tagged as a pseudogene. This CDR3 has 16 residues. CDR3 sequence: CATLVRPGPFTGELFF. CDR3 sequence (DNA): TGTGCCACCTTAGTCCGGCCGGGGCCTTTCACCGGGGAGCTGTTTTTT.

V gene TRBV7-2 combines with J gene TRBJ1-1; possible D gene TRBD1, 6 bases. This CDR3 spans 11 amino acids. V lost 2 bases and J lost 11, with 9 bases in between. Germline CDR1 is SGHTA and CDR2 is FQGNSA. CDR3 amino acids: CASSLRGGAFF. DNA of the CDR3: TGTGCCAGCAGCTTAAGGGGGGGGGCTTTCTTT.

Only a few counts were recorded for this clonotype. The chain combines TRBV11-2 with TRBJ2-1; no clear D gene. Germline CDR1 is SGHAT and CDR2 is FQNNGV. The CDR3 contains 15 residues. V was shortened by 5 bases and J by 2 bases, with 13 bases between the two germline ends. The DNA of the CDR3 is TGTGCCAGCAGCCCTCACGGACCCACCTACAATGAGCAGTTCTTC. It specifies CASSPHGPTYNEQFF.

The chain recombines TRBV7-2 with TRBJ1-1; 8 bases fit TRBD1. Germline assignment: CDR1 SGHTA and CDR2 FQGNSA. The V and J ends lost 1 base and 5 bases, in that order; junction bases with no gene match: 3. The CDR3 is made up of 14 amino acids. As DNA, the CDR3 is TGTGCCAGCAGCTTAGGCAGGGGGCAAACTGAAGCTTTCTTT. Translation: CASSLGRGQTEAFF.

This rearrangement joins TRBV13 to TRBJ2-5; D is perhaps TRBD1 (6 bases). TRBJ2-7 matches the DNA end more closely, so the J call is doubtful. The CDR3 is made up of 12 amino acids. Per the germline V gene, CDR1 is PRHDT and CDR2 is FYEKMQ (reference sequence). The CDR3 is CASSQDRNEQYF. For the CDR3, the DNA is TGTGCCAGCAGCCAGGACAGAAACGAGCAGTACTTC.

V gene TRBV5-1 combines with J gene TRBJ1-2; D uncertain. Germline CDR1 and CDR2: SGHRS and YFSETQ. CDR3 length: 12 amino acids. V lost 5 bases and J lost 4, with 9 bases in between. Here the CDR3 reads CASRDSSYGYTF. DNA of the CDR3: TGCGCCAGCAGGGACTCGAGCTATGGCTACACCTTC.

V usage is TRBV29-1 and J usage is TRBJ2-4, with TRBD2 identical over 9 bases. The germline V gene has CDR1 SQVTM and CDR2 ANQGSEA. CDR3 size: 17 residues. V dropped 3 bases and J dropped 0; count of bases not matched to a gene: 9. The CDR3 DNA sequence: TGCAGCGTTGATGGTAGCGGGGGAAGACTAGCCAAAAACATTCAGTACTTC. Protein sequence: CSVDGSGGRLAKNIQYF.

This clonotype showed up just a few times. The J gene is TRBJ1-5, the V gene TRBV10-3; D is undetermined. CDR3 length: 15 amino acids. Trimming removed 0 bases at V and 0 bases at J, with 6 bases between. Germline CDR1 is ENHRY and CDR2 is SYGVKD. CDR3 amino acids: CAISESWDSNQPQHF. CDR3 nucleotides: TGTGCCATCAGTGAGTCATGGGATAGCAATCAGCCCCAGCATTTT.

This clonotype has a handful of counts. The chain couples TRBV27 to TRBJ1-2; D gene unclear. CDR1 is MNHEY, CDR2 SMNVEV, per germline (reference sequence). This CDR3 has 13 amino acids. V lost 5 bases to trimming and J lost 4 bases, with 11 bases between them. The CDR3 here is CASSGGLGYGYTF. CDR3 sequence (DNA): TGTGCCAGCAGTGGCGGGTTGGGCTATGGCTACACCTTC.

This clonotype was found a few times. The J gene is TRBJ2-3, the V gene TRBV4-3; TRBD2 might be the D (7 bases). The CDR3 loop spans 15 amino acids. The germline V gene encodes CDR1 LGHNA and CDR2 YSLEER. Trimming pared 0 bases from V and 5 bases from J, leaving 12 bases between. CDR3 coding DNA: TGCGCCAGCAGCCAAGAACAGGGCGGGGGAGATACGCAGTATTTT. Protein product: CASSQEQGGGDTQYF.

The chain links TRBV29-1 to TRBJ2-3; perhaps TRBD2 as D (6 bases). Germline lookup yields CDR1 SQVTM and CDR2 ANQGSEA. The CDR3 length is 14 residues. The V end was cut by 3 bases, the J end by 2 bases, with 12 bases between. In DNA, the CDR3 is TGCAGCGTTGACAATAGCGGACTCACAGATACGCAGTATTTT. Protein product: CSVDNSGLTDTQYF.

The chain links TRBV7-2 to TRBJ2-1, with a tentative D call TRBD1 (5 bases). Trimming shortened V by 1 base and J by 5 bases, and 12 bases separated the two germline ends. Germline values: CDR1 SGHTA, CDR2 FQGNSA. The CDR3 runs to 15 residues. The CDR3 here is CASSLEAGINNEQFF. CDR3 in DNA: TGTGCCAGCAGCTTAGAGGCAGGGATTAACAATGAGCAGTTCTTC.

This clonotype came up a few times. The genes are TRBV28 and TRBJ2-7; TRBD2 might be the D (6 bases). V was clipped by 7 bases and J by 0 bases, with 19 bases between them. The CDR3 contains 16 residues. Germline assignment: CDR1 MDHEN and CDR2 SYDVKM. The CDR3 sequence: CASITSSLGGSYEQYF. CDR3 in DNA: TGTGCCAGCATTACATCTTCATTGGGGGGCTCCTACGAGCAGTACTTC.

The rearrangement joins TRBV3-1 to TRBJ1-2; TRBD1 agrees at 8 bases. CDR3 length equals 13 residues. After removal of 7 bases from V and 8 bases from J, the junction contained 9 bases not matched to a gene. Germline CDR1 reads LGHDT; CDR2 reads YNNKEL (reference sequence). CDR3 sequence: CASTSGQAEGYTF. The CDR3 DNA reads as TGTGCCAGCACCTCGGGACAGGCGGAAGGCTACACCTTC.

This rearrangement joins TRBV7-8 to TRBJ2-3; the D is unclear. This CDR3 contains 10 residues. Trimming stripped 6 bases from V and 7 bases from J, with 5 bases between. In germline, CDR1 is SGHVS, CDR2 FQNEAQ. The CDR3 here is CASSSHTQYF. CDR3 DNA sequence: TGTGCCAGCAGTTCCCATACGCAGTATTTT.

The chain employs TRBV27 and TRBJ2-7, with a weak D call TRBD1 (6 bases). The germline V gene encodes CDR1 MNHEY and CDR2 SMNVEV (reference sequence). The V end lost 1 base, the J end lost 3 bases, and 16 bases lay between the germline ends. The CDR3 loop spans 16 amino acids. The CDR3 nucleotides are TGTGCCAGCAGTTTATACCCAGGGGAAATGATCTACGAGCAGTACTTC. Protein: CASSLYPGEMIYEQYF.

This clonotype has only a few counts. CDR3 sequence (DNA): TGTGCCAGCAGCCGTGAGTCGGACAATACTAAGCAGTACTTC. This encodes CASSRESDNTKQYF. The rearrangement uses TRBV7-2 and TRBJ2-7, with a tentative D call TRBD1 (5 bases). The CDR3 extends over 14 amino acids. The V gene's germline CDR1 is SGHTA and CDR2 FQGNSA. V lost 5 bases and J 8 bases, leaving 19 bases between the germline ends.

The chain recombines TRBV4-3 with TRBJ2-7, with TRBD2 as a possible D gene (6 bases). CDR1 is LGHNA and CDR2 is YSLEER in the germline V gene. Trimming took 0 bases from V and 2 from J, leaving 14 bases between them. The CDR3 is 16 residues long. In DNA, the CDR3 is TGCGCCAGCAGCCAAGATGCAGCAGGAGGGGCCTACGAGCAGTACTTC. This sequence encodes CASSQDAAGGAYEQYF.

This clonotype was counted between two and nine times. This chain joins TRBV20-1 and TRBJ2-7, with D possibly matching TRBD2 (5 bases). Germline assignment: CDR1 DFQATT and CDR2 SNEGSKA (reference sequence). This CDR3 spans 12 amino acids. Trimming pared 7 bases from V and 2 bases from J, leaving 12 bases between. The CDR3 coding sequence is TGCAGTGTCGGGGTCAGGACCTACGAGCAGTACTTC. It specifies CSVGVRTYEQYF.

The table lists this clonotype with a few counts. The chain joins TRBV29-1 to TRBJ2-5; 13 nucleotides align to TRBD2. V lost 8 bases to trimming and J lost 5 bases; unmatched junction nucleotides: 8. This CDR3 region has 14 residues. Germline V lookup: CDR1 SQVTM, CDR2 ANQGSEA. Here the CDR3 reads CSTRLAGGLETQYF. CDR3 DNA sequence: TGCAGCACAAGACTAGCGGGGGGTTTGGAGACCCAGTACTTC. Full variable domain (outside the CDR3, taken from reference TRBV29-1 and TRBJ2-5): SAVISQKPSRDICQRGTSLTIQCQVDSQVTMMFWYRQQPGQSLTLIATANQGSEATYESGFVIDKFPISRPNLTFSTLTVSNMSPEDSSIYLCSTRLAGGLETQYFGPGTRLLVL.

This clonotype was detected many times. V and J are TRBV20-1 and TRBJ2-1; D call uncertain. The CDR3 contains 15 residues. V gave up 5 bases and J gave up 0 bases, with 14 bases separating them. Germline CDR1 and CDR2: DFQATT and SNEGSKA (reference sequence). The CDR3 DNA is TGCAGTGCTCCCCGGGCCCAGAGCTCCTACAATGAGCAGTTCTTC. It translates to CSAPRAQSSYNEQFF.